This TCR beta chain was documented in a study of blood T cells in healthy people across ages. A second PCR of roughly 7 to 11 cycles used a sample-barcoded 5' primer and a J-beta primer mix. TCRdb reprocessed the 5' RACE reads via MiXCR and lists one record per CDR3 protein. The table lists about 780,000 distinct CDR3 sequences, about 42% of them singletons, with roughly 20% in the top ten. In this sample, this clonotype turned up a few times. Trimming at V came to 5 bases and at J to 2 bases, leaving 2 bases not matched to a gene. Germline CDR1 reads DFQATT; CDR2 reads SNEGSKA (reference sequence). The CDR3 contains 14 residues.

This sequence joins TRBV20-1 and TRBJ2-3, with TRBD2 matching over 12 bases. The source material was blood. The sequence came from an elderly man in good health. The CDR3 DNA reads as TGCAGTGCTCGGACTAGCGGGATCACAGATACGCAGTATTTT. Protein product: CSARTSGITDTQYF.